This record covers a single T cell receptor (beta chain). These data originate in a study of cytomegalovirus exposure and HLA in healthy donors. This CDR3 is built from 13 residues. V was pared by 1 base and J by 3 bases, with 6 bases between. CDR1 is LNHDA, CDR2 SQIVND, per germline (reference sequence). Researchers ran the PCR with 60 Vbeta and 13 Jbeta primers. The method was immunoSEQ multiplex PCR; TCRdb's version includes in-frame clones alone and lacks a portion of them. Of hundreds of thousands of clones listed, about 90% are singletons. This chain connects TRBV19 to TRBJ1-1; tentative D call: TRBD1 (5 bases). Input material: PBMCs. This clonotype was obtained from a woman aged 18 to 35 in good health and CMV-seronegative. CDR3: CASSIAGYTEAFF. The DNA for the CDR3 is TGTGCCAGTAGTATAGCAGGGTACACTGAAGCTTTCTTT. Together with reference TRBV19 and TRBJ1-1, the CDR3 gives the full variable domain: DGGITQSPKYLFRKEGQNVTLSCEQNLNHDAMYWYRQDPGQGLRLIYYSQIVNDFQKGDIAEGYSVSREKKESFPLTVTSAQKNPTAFYLCASSIAGYTEAFFGQGTRLTVV.